Below, 20 T cell receptor beta chains from the same sample are listed, as sequenced in a study of shared clonotypes between healthy human individuals (dated by TCRdb to the early 2020s). Library prep was done by the immunoSEQ multiplex PCR assay. Entries here come from immuneACCESS through TCRdb and include only in-frame sequences with V and J called. Some clones fail to appear in such tables; in the studies checked, an unresolved V gene covers under half of the shortfall, and the cause of the remainder is unknown. Here the sample has 980,000 or so clones; approximately 76% occur a single time. The ten largest clones capture roughly 1.5% of the sample. Sequenced material: memory CD4+ T cells sorted from blood. According to the study, the label for this sample's cell subset or site signals: CD45RA-negative fraction. The receptor source for this set is a man younger than 35 in good health.

The V call is TRBV10-1, the J call TRBJ2-7; TRBD1 or TRBD2 may be the D gene (5 bases each). Between the trimmed V and J ends, which lost 5 bases and 5 bases, there was a span of 13 bases. Germline-derived CDR1 and CDR2 are WNHNN and SYGVQD (reference sequence). The CDR3 spans 13 residues. The CDR3 spells CASSPGRGHEQYF. CDR3 DNA: TGCGCCAGCAGTCCGGGACGGGGCCACGAGCAGTACTTC.

In its sample, this clone was seen once. The chain is built from TRBV7-6 and TRBJ1-2; 7 nucleotides line up with TRBD1. Germline loops: CDR1 SGHVS, CDR2 FNYEAQ. The CDR3 has 14 amino acids. The V gene end was trimmed by 8 bases and the J gene end by 0 bases; junction bases not matched to a gene: 6. In DNA form, the CDR3 reads TGTGCCAGCGGATCGGGACAGACTAACTATGGCTACACCTTC. It encodes CASGSGQTNYGYTF.

The chain combines TRBV6-1 with TRBJ1-5, with no clear D. The CDR3 runs to 18 residues. The ends were cut back, 0 bases at V and 3 bases at J, with 18 bases in the middle. Germline CDR1 and CDR2: MNHNS and SASEGT. The CDR3 coding sequence is TGTGCCAGCAGTGAAGCGTCTTCGACGGGGTCGTACAATCAGCCCCAGCATTTT. It is translated as CASSEASSTGSYNQPQHF.

The chain employs TRBV2 and TRBJ2-5; D may match TRBD1 or TRBD2 (5 bases each). In germline, CDR1 is SNHLY, CDR2 FYNNEI. The V and J ends lost 2 bases and 1 base respectively, with 11 bases between them. The CDR3 consists of 15 residues. This CDR3 reads CASSENSGRQETQYF. The CDR3 bases are TGTGCCAGCAGTGAAAATTCGGGGCGCCAAGAGACCCAGTACTTC.

The rearrangement uses TRBV5-1 and TRBJ1-1; no clear D gene. The V and J ends lost 0 bases and 2 bases respectively, with 8 bases between them. This CDR3 comprises 14 residues. Germline V CDR1 and CDR2: SGHRS, YFSETQ. CDR3 amino acids: CASSLETVNTEAFF. CDR3 in DNA: TGCGCCAGCAGCTTGGAAACAGTAAACACTGAAGCTTTCTTT.

CDR3 coding DNA: TGTGCCAGCAGTTTTACTAGCGGGGGGAACTACAATGAGCAGTTCTTC. Translation gives CASSFTSGGNYNEQFF. V and J are TRBV2 and TRBJ2-1, with 12 bases fitting TRBD2. The length of the CDR3 is 16 residues. CDR1 and CDR2 from the germline V gene are SNHLY and FYNNEI. The V gene end was trimmed by 5 bases and the J gene end by 3 bases; junction bases not matched to a gene: 5.

In its sample, this clone was seen once. This chain links TRBV25-1 with TRBJ2-5, with a possible D match to TRBD2 (5 bases). The germline V and J ends were trimmed by 6 bases and 5 bases, with 13 bases remaining between them. CDR3 length: 13 amino acids. Looked up from germline, CDR1 is MGHDK and CDR2 is SYGVNS. The CDR3 sequence: CASRPGGGETQYF. The CDR3 DNA reads TGTGCCAGCAGGCCAGGAGGAGGCGAGACCCAGTACTTC.

Comment on this clone: The same CDR3 also results from other DNA sequences found in this sample. The genes are TRBV6-6 and TRBJ1-1, with no clear D. Germline CDR1 reads MNHNY; CDR2 reads SVGAGI (reference sequence). This CDR3 has 13 amino acids. V was trimmed by 5 bases and J by 0 bases, leaving 7 bases between them. The chain's CDR3 is CASSNPLNTEAFF. In nucleotides, the CDR3 is TGTGCCAGCAGTAACCCGTTGAACACTGAAGCTTTCTTT.

The rearrangement joins TRBV9 to TRBJ2-2; 13 bases agree with TRBD2. The CDR3 contains 15 residues. The V and J ends lost 5 bases and 5 bases, in that order; junction bases with no gene match: 3. Germline loops: CDR1 SGDLS, CDR2 YYNGEE. CDR3 DNA sequence: TGTGCCAGCAGGGGGACTAGCGGGAAGACCGGGGAGCTGTTTTTT. Residues: CASRGTSGKTGELFF. Using reference TRBV9 and TRBJ2-2 for the parts outside the CDR3, the full variable domain is DSGVTQTPKHLITATGQRVTLRCSPRSGDLSVYWYQQSLDQGLQFLIQYYNGEERAKGNILERFSAQQFPDLHSELNLSSLELGDSALYFCASRGTSGKTGELFFGEGSRLTVL.

V gene TRBV6-6 combines with J gene TRBJ2-7; TRBD1 matches 10 bases. CDR1 is MNHNY, CDR2 SVGAGI, per germline (reference sequence). The CDR3 runs 14 residues. Trimming cost V 6 bases and J 4 bases; bases outside gene matches: 6. CDR3 DNA sequence: TGTGCCAGCAGGGCCCCGGGACAGGGGTACGAGCAGTACTTC. Residues: CASRAPGQGYEQYF.

In the case of this clone: The junction departs from the called germline gene at one end, perhaps through a read error. The chain links TRBV6-1 to TRBJ1-6, with no clear D. The CDR3 totals 11 residues. Germline assignment: CDR1 MNHNS and CDR2 SASEGT. CDR3 in amino acids: CASSEAANREF. The CDR3 coding sequence is TGTGCCAGCAGTGAAGCCGCGAACAGAGAGTTT.

The sample holds many counts of this clone. The chain couples TRBV11-2 to TRBJ2-7; D is possibly TRBD1 (6 bases). The CDR3 totals 16 residues. V lost 2 bases and J lost 3, with 17 bases in between. Germline V CDR1 and CDR2: SGHAT, FQNNGV. The CDR3 spells CASSLSTGLLYYEQYF. The CDR3 nucleotides read TGTGCCAGCAGCTTATCGACAGGCCTTTTATACTACGAGCAGTACTTC.

Comments on this clone: Other DNA sequences in the same sample also yield this CDR3. The chain is built from TRBV20-1 and TRBJ2-5; D gene unclear. The CDR3 has 11 amino acids. Germline V gene lookup returns CDR1 DFQATT and CDR2 SNEGSKA (reference sequence). The V end lost 5 bases, the J end lost 5 bases, and 9 bases lay between the germline ends. The CDR3 loop reads CSAPRGETQYF. The CDR3, as DNA: TGCAGTGCTCCTAGAGGCGAGACCCAGTACTTC.

V gene TRBV18 combines with J gene TRBJ2-5, with D hard to call. Germline assignment: CDR1 KGHSH and CDR2 LQKENI. V was cut by 3 bases and J by 4 bases, with 9 bases left in between. This CDR3 is built from 13 residues. The CDR3 is CASSPLTGETQYF. The DNA for the CDR3 is TGTGCCAGCTCACCGCTGACGGGAGAGACCCAGTACTTC.

The gene calls are TRBV7-3 and TRBJ2-2; D is uncertain. The CDR3 is made up of 12 amino acids. Germline CDR1 is SGHTA and CDR2 is FQGTGA. V was trimmed by 2 bases and J by 4 bases, leaving 2 bases between them. The CDR3 loop reads CASSLRTGELFF. The CDR3 region has the DNA TGTGCCAGCAGCTTACGCACCGGGGAGCTGTTTTTT.

The chain uses TRBV5-1 and TRBJ2-3; 11 nucleotides align to TRBD2. V shed 3 bases and J 2 bases; nucleotides not matched to a gene: 5. The CDR3 length is 16 residues. In germline, CDR1 is SGHRS, CDR2 YFSETQ. CDR3 nucleotides: TGCGCCAGCAGCTACTTTAGCGGGAGGGACACAGATACGCAGTATTTT. Amino acids: CASSYFSGRDTDTQYF.

Worth noting for this clone: Compared with germline, one end of the junction differs, possibly owing to a read error. The gene calls are TRBV28 and TRBJ1-2; 7 nucleotides align to TRBD1. Germline CDR1 is MDHEN and CDR2 is SYDVKM. The CDR3 contains 16 residues. The CDR3 loop reads CASSLSARVGGFGHTF. CDR3 DNA: TGTGCCAGCAGTTTATCAGCTAGGGTAGGGGGCTTTGGCCACACCTTC.

The chain combines TRBV2 with TRBJ2-7; TRBD1 matches 9 bases. Germline CDR1 and CDR2: SNHLY and FYNNEI. This CDR3 has 14 residues. V lost 6 bases and J lost 1; bases outside the gene matches: 4. CDR3 bases: TGTGCCAGCAGGGGACAGGGTGCATCCTACGAGCAGTACTTC. It encodes CASRGQGASYEQYF. Drawing the rest from reference TRBV2 and TRBJ2-7, the complete variable domain is EPEVTQTPSHQVTQMGQEVILRCVPISNHLYFYWYRQILGQKVEFLVSFYNNEISEKSEIFDDQFSVERPDGSNFTLKIRSTKLEDSAMYFCASRGQGASYEQYFGPGTRLTVT.

This sequence joins TRBV6-1 and TRBJ1-5; 7 nucleotides line up with TRBD1. With V trimmed by 6 bases and J by 4 bases, 6 bases remained unmatched. Germline lookup yields CDR1 MNHNS and CDR2 SASEGT. CDR3 length: 14 amino acids. The CDR3 reads CASRYAGGNQPQHF. Here the CDR3 DNA reads TGTGCCAGCAGGTATGCAGGGGGAAATCAGCCCCAGCATTTT.

V and J are TRBV30 and TRBJ2-4; D not resolved. The V and J ends lost 2 bases and 7 bases respectively, with 9 bases between them. CDR1 and CDR2 (germline): GTSNPN, SVGIG (reference sequence). The CDR3 length is 12 residues. The CDR3 protein is CAWSSSVNIQYF. CDR3 nucleotides: TGTGCCTGGAGTTCTAGTGTGAACATTCAGTACTTC. The whole variable domain, filled in from reference TRBV30 and TRBJ2-4, reads SQTIHQWPATLVQPVGSPLSLECTVEGTSNPNLYWYRQAAGRGLQLLFYSVGIGQISSEVPQNLSASRPQDRQFILSSKKLLLSDSGFYLCAWSSSVNIQYFGAGTRLSVL.